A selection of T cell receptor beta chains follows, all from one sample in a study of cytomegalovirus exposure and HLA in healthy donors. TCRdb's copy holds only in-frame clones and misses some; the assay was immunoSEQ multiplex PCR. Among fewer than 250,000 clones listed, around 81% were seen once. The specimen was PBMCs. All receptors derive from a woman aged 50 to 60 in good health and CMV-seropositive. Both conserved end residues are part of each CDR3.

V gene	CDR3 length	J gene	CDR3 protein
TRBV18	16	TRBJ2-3	CASSPDFRVEADTQYF
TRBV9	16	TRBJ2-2	CASSPRLAEYTGELFF
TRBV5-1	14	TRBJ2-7	CASSLSAGVYEQYF
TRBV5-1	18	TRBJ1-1	CASSFGGPTRRVNTEAFF
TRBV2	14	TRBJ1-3	CASSERVSGNTIYF
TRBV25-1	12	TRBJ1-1	CASSERGAEAFF
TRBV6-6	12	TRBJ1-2	CASGQGGIGYTF
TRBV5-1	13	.	CASRRGDSYEQYF
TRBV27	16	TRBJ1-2	CASSDGQGSDGYGYTF
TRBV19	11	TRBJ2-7	CASGQIYEQYF
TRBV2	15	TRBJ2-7	CASSGRGLRVYEQYF
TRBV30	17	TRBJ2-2	CAWSALRTGSNTGELFF
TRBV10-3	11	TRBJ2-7	CAIRGSYEQYF
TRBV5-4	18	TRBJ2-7	CASSLSDRWGTPLYEQYF
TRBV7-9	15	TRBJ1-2	CASSLARWGVDGYTF
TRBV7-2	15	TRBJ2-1	CASRPRTGGYNEQFF
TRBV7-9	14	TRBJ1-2	CASSLEGVGYGYTF
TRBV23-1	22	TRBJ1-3	CASSQSGGAGFAYTVSGNTIYF
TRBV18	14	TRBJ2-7	CASSRAGVFYEQYF
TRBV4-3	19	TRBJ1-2	CASSQRLPGQGGGSYGYTF
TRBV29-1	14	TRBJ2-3	CSVEEFTGADTQYF
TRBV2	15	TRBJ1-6	CASSGWRTGNSPLHF
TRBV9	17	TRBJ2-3	CASSETPQGGDRGTQYF
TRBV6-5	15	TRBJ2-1	CASSYRLAGDHEQFF
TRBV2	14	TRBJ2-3	CASMTGPSTDTQYF
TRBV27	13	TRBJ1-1	CASKFYGTAEAFF
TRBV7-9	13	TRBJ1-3	CASSEGQGNTIYF
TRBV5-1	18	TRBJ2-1	CASSVQLAGASSYNEQFF
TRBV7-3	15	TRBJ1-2	CASSSLGGAFEGYTF
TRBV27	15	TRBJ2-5	CASSFLGQVQETQYF
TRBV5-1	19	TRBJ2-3	CASSPRPGTGGISTDTQYF
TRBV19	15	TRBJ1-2	CASSVRQGPNYGYTF
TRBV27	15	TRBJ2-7	CASSLRQGANYEQYF
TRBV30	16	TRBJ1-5	CAWSVSGIYSNQPQHF
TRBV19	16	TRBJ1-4	CASSSGRQGENEKLFF
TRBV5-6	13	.	CASTRVSSYEQYF
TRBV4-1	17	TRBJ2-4	CASSQSRGRMVKNIQYF
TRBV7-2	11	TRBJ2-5	CASTNQETQYF
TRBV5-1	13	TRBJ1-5	CASSLGATDPQHF
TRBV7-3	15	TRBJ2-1	CASSLAAGIYNEQFF
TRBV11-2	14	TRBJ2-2	CASSFSQGSGELFF
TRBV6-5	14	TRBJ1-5	CASSYLNSNQPQHF
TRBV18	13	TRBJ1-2	CASSPVQEDGYTF
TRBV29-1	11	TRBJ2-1	CSVEQAGGQFF
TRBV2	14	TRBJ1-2	CASKRNQADYGYTF
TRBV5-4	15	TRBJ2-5	CASSLAGTGSSKQYF
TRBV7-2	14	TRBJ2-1	CASSLVPFLNEQFF
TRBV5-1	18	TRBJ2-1	CASSSGLAGGPPYNEQFF
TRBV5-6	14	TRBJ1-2	CASSLENAVYGYTF
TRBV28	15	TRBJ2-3	CASSAPQGTADTQYF
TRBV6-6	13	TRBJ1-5	CASIFGQGQPQHF
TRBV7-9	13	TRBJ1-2	CASSLSGTYGYTF
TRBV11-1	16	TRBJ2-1	CASSPRQGVSYNEQFF
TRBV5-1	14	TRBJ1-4	CASSLAGDNEKLFF
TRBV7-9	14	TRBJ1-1	CASSLTPASGEAFF
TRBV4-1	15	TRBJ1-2	CASSQDLPANYGYTF